This passage covers 19 T cell receptor beta chains from one sample sequenced in a study of cytomegalovirus exposure and HLA in healthy donors. PCR employed 60 Vbeta and 13 Jbeta primers. Using immunoSEQ multiplex PCR, the repertoire was profiled, and TCRdb retains in-frame clones only, with some absent. The sample has approximately 110,000 clones; around three quarters are singletons. Material for sequencing was PBMCs. These receptors were taken from a middle-aged man in good health and CMV-seronegative.

This sequence joins TRBV4-3 and TRBJ2-1; 9 bases agree with TRBD2. The CDR3 runs to 18 residues. Germline V gives CDR1 LGHNA, CDR2 YSLEER. V was clipped by 0 bases and J by 4 bases; unmatched bases: 10. CDR3 nucleotide sequence: TGCGCCAGCAGCCAAGATGGAGTAGGGCGGGGGGGTTACAATGAGCAGTTCTTC. Its protein product is CASSQDGVGRGGYNEQFF.

V usage is TRBV29-1 and J usage is TRBJ2-1; no reliable D call. Trimming removed 6 bases from V and 8 bases from J, with 20 bases in between. Germline V gives CDR1 SQVTM, CDR2 ANQGSEA. The length of the CDR3 is 14 residues. This chain's CDR3 is CSVRSSQANDEQFF. The CDR3 nucleotides read TGCAGCGTAAGGTCCTCGCAGGCGAACGATGAGCAGTTCTTC.

CDR3: CASSGASGVTDTQYF. CDR3 nucleotide sequence: TGTGCCAGTAGTGGGGCTAGCGGGGTTACAGATACGCAGTATTTT. The chain combines TRBV19 with TRBJ2-3; 9 positions agree with TRBD2. V was clipped by 5 bases and J by 3 bases; unmatched bases: 6. The CDR3 is made up of 15 amino acids. Germline V gives CDR1 LNHDA, CDR2 SQIVND (reference sequence).

The V gene is TRBV5-1, the J gene TRBJ1-2, with a weak D call TRBD1 (6 bases). Germline V lookup: CDR1 SGHRS, CDR2 YFSETQ. The V gene lost 2 bases and the J gene lost 3 bases, with 8 bases spanning the gap. This CDR3 contains 13 residues. The CDR3 loop is CASSLGGDYGYTF. The CDR3 nucleotides read TGCGCCAGCAGCTTAGGGGGAGACTATGGCTACACCTTC.

V and J are TRBV4-1 and TRBJ1-1; 9 nucleotides line up with TRBD1. The length of the CDR3 is 17 residues. Germline V gene data show CDR1 as MGHRA and CDR2 as YSYEKL. Trimming removed 3 bases from V and 2 bases from J; junction bases left unmatched: 10. The CDR3 reads CASSHAAPGQGNTEAFF. The DNA for the CDR3 is TGCGCCAGCAGCCATGCCGCCCCGGGACAGGGCAACACTGAAGCTTTCTTT.

The chain employs TRBV5-1 and TRBJ2-5; 7 bases align to TRBD2. The J call is in doubt because the DNA end fits TRBJ2-7 better. Germline V gene sequence: CDR1 SGHRS, CDR2 YFSETQ. The CDR3 covers 15 residues. CDR3 loop: CASSLLGRGAYEQYF. CDR3 DNA sequence: TGCGCCAGCAGCTTGTTAGGGAGGGGCGCTTACGAGCAGTACTTC.

J is TRBJ2-5 and V is TRBV30; D call uncertain. Judging by the DNA end, TRBJ2-7 fits better; the J call may be wrong. The CDR3 sequence is 15 residues long. CDR1 and CDR2 from the germline V gene are GTSNPN and SVGIG (reference sequence). The chain's CDR3 is CAWSSKGWGSYEQYF. In DNA form, the CDR3 reads TGTGCCTGGAGTTCCAAAGGCTGGGGCTCCTACGAGCAGTACTTC.

A single count supports this clone. The rearrangement links TRBV7-8 to TRBJ1-1; D is possibly TRBD1 (6 bases). Germline assignment: CDR1 SGHVS and CDR2 FQNEAQ. The CDR3 is 14 residues long. The ends were cut back, 3 bases at V and 1 base at J, with 9 bases in the middle. For the CDR3, the DNA is TGTGCCAGCAGCTTCAGGACAGAGAACACTGAAGCTTTCTTT. This sequence encodes CASSFRTENTEAFF.

The chain is built from TRBV4-2 and TRBJ2-3, with TRBD2 matching over 12 bases. Trimming at V came to 0 bases and at J to 4 bases, leaving 11 bases not matched to a gene. This CDR3 comprises 19 residues. Germline CDR1 is LGHNA and CDR2 is YNFKEQ. Here the CDR3 DNA reads TGTGCCAGCAGCCAAGACATGCCGCTAGCGGGGGGGCGCGCAGATACGCAGTATTTT. Protein: CASSQDMPLAGGRADTQYF.

The rearrangement joins TRBV27 to TRBJ2-5; 7 bases are shared with TRBD1. From germline, CDR1 is MNHEY and CDR2 SMNVEV (reference sequence). V lost 0 bases to trimming and J lost 4 bases; unmatched junction nucleotides: 17. The CDR3 contains 19 residues. CDR3 residues: CASSLSILPTGSGGETQYF. The DNA of the CDR3 is TGTGCCAGCAGTTTATCGATCCTCCCGACAGGGAGCGGAGGAGAGACCCAGTACTTC.

This clone was seen a few times. The genes are TRBV30 and TRBJ1-6; 8 bases line up with TRBD1. Germline loops: CDR1 GTSNPN, CDR2 SVGIG (reference sequence). This CDR3 region has 15 residues. V was pared by 5 bases and J by 1 base, with 4 bases of the junction left unmatched. The CDR3 is CAWGQGLSYNSPLHF. CDR3 coding DNA: TGTGCCTGGGGACAGGGTTTGTCCTATAATTCACCCCTCCACTTT.

The V call is TRBV2, the J call TRBJ2-2; tentatively, D is TRBD1 (5 bases). The CDR3 contains 14 residues. Germline CDR1 is SNHLY and CDR2 is FYNNEI. Between the trimmed V and J ends, which lost 7 bases and 2 bases, there was a span of 11 bases. CDR3 DNA sequence: TGTGCCAGCATCGAGACAGCCAACACCGGGGAGCTGTTTTTT. It yields the protein CASIETANTGELFF.

The chain joins TRBV19 to TRBJ1-5; possibly TRBD1 for D (6 bases). V was cut by 3 bases and J by 1 base, with 7 bases left in between. Germline V gene lookup returns CDR1 LNHDA and CDR2 SQIVND (reference sequence). The CDR3 totals 14 residues. In DNA form, the CDR3 reads TGTGCCAGTAGTATGGACAGAAGCAATCAGCCCCAGCATTTT. Its translation: CASSMDRSNQPQHF.

The V and J genes are TRBV4-2 and TRBJ1-1; tentatively, D is TRBD1 (5 bases). The CDR3 sequence is 17 residues long. V lost 0 bases and J 3 bases, leaving 17 bases between the germline ends. The germline V gene has CDR1 LGHNA and CDR2 YNFKEQ. CDR3 amino acids: CASSQDRGGEVYTEAFF. In DNA form, the CDR3 reads TGTGCCAGCAGCCAAGATCGGGGAGGGGAGGTCTACACTGAAGCTTTCTTT.

This chain connects TRBV5-1 to TRBJ2-3; weak D call: TRBD2 (5 bases). Per the germline V gene, CDR1 is SGHRS and CDR2 is YFSETQ. The CDR3 has 15 amino acids. V lost 0 bases and J lost 0, with 8 bases in between. Here the CDR3 DNA reads TGCGCCAGCAGCTTGGCCGGACTCAGCACAGATACGCAGTATTTT. This encodes CASSLAGLSTDTQYF.

On this clone: The sample holds other DNA sequences that translate to the same CDR3. The chain has TRBV7-9 and TRBJ1-5; tentative D call: TRBD1 (5 bases). The V gene lost 5 bases and the J gene lost 2 bases, with 10 bases spanning the gap. There are 14 residues in the CDR3. The V gene's germline CDR1 is SEHNR and CDR2 FQNEAQ (reference sequence). CDR3 in amino acids: CASSRGGGNQPQHF. CDR3 sequence (DNA): TGTGCCAGCAGCAGGGGCGGTGGCAATCAGCCCCAGCATTTT.

This rearrangement joins TRBV28 to TRBJ2-7; D is ambiguous. The CDR3 has 13 residues. Germline V gives CDR1 MDHEN, CDR2 SYDVKM. Trimming removed 5 bases from V and 5 bases from J, with 13 bases in between. The CDR3 DNA follows: TGTGCCAGCAGTCCAGCCTCGACTCACGAGCAGTACTTC. It translates to CASSPASTHEQYF.

The rearrangement links TRBV2 to TRBJ1-1; tentative D call: TRBD1 (5 bases). The CDR3 has 12 amino acids. V gave up 4 bases and J gave up 10 bases, with 13 bases separating them. Germline V gene lookup returns CDR1 SNHLY and CDR2 FYNNEI. Written as DNA, the CDR3 is TGTGCCAGCAGTGTCGGCCAGGGTCGAGCTTTCTTT. Encoded protein: CASSVGQGRAFF.

This clone came up a few times. V is TRBV5-6 and J is TRBJ1-1; tentatively, D is TRBD1 (6 bases). Trimming removed 4 bases from V and 3 bases from J, with 10 bases in between. From germline, CDR1 is SGHDT and CDR2 YYEEEE. This CDR3 contains 13 residues. CDR3 amino acids: CASSPTGYTEAFF. The DNA of the CDR3 is TGTGCCAGCAGCCCAACAGGGTACACTGAAGCTTTCTTT. Supplemented by reference TRBV5-6 and TRBJ1-1, the full variable domain reads DAGVTQSPTHLIKTRGQQVTLRCSPKSGHDTVSWYQQALGQGPQFIFQYYEEEERQRGNFPDRFSGHQFPNYSSELNVNALLLGDSALYLCASSPTGYTEAFFGQGTRLTVV.